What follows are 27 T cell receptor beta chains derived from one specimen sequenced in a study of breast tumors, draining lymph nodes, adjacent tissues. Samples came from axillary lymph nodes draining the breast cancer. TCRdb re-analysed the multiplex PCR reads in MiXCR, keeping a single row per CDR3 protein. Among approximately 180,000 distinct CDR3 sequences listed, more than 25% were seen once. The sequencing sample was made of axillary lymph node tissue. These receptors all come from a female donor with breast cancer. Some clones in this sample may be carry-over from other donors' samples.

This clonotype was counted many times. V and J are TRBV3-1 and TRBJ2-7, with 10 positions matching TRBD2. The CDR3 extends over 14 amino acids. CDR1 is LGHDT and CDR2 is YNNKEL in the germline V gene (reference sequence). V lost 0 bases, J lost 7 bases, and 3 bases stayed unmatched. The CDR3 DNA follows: TGTGCCAGCAGCCAAGAAGCTAGCGGGAGTGAGCAGTACTTC. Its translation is CASSQEASGSEQYF.

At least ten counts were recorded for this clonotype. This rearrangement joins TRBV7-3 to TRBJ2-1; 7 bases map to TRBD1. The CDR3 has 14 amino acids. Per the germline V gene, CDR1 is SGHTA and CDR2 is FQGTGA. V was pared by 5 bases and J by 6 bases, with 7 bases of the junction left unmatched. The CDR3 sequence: CASSETGWGNEQFF. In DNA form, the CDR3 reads TGTGCCAGCAGCGAGACAGGGTGGGGCAATGAGCAGTTCTTC.

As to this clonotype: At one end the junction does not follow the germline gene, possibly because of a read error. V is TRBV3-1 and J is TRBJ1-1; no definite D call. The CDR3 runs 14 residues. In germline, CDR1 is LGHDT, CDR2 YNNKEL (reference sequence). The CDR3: CASSQLGRNAEAFF. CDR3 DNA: TGTGCCAGCAGCCAACTGGGAAGGAACGCTGAAGCTTTCTTT.

CDR3 amino acids: CAISDPIKGNTGELFF. DNA of the CDR3: TGTGCCATCAGTGACCCAATAAAAGGGAACACCGGGGAGCTGTTTTTT. The chain recombines TRBV10-3 with TRBJ2-2; D is ambiguous. Germline-derived CDR1 and CDR2 are ENHRY and SYGVKD. V was pared by 3 bases and J by 1 base, with 12 bases between. The CDR3 has 16 amino acids.

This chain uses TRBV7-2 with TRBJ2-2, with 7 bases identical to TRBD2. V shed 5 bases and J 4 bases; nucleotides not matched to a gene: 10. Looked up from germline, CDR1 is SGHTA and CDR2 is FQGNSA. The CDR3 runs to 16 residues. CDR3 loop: CASSVSGRSPTGELFF. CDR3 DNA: TGTGCCAGCAGCGTTTCCGGGAGGAGTCCCACCGGGGAGCTGTTTTTT.

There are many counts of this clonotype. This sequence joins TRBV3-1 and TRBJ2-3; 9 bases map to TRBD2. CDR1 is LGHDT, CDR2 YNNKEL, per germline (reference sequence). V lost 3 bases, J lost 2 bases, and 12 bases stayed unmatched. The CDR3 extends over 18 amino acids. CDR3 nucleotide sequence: TGTGCCAGCAGCCAGAACCATCTAGCGGGACTCCTCACAGATACGCAGTATTTT. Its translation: CASSQNHLAGLLTDTQYF.

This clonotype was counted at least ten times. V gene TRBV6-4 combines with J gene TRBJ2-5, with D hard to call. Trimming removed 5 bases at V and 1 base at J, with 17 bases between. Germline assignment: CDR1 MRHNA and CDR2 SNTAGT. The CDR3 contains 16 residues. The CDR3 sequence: CASSHARQTTQETQYF. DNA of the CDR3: TGTGCCAGCAGTCACGCCAGGCAAACAACCCAAGAGACCCAGTACTTC.

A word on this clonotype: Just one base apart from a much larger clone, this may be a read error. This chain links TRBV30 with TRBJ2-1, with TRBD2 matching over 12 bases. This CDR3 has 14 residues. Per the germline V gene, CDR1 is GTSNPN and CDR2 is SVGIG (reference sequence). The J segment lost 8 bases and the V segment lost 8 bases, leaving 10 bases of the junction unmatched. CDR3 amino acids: CARNPLAGGYEQFF. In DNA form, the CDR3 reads TGTGCCCGGAACCCACTAGCGGGGGGCTATGAGCAGTTCTTC.

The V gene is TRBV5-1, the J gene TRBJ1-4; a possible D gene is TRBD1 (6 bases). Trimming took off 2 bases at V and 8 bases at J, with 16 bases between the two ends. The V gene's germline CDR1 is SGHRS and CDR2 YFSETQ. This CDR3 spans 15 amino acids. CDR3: CASSFDGTGREKLFF. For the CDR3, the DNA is TGCGCCAGCAGCTTTGACGGAACAGGGAGGGAAAAACTGTTTTTT.

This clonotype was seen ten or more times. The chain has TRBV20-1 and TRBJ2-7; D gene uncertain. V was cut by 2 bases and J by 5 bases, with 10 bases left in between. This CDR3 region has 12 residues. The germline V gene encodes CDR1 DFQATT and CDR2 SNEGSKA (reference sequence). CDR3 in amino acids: CSARTTWDEQYF. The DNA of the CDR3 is TGCAGTGCTAGAACTACTTGGGACGAGCAGTACTTC.

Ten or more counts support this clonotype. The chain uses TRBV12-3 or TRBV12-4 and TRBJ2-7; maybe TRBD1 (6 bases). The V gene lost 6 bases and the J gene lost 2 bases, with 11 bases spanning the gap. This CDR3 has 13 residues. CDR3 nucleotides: TGTGCCAGCAGATGGACAGTGACCTACGAGCAGTACTTC. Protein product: CASRWTVTYEQYF.

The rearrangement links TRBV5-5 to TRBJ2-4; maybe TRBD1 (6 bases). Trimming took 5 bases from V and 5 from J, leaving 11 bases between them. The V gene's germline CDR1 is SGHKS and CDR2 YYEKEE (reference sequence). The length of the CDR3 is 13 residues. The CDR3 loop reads CASRPGHENIQYF. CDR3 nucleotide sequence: TGTGCCAGCAGGCCGGGACACGAAAACATTCAGTACTTC.

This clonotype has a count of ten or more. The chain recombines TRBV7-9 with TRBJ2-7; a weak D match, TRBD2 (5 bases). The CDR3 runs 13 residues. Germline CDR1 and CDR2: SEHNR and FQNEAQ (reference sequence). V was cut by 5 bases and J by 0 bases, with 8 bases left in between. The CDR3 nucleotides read TGTGCCAGCAGCCCGCGGGTCTCCTACGAGCAGTACTTC. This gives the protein CASSPRVSYEQYF.

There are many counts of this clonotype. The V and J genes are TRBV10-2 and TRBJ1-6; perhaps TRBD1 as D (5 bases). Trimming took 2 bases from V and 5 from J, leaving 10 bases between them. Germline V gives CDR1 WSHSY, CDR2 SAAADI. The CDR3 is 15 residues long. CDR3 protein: CASSEISGNNSPLHF. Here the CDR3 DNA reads TGCGCCAGCAGTGAGATTTCAGGGAATAATTCACCCCTCCACTTT.

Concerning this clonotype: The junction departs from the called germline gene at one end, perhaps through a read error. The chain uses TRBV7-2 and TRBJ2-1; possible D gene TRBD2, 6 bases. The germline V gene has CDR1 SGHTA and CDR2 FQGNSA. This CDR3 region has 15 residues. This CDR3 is CASSLAGSAGKGQSF. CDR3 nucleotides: TGTGCCAGCAGCCTTGCTGGATCGGCGGGGAAGGGGCAGTCCTTC.

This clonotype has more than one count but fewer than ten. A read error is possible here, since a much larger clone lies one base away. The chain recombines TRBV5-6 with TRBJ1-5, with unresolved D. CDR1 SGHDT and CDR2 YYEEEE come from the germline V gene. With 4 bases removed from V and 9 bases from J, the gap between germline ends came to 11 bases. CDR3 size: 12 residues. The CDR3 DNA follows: TGTGCCAGCAGCCGAAGACGTCCGCCCCAGCATTTT. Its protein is CASSRRRPPQHF.

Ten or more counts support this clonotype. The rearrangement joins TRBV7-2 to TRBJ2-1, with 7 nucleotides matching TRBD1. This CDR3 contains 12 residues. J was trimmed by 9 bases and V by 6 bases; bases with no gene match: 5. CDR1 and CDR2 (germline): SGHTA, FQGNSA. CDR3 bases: TGTGCCAGCAGGACAGGGTTAGCTGAGCAGTTCTTC. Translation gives CASRTGLAEQFF.

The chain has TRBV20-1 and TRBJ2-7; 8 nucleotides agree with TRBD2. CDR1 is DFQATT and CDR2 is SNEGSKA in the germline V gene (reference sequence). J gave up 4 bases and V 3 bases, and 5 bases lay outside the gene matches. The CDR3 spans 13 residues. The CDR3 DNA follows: TGCAGTGCTAGTTTAGTAGCGGGGTACGAGCAGTACTTC. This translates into CSASLVAGYEQYF.

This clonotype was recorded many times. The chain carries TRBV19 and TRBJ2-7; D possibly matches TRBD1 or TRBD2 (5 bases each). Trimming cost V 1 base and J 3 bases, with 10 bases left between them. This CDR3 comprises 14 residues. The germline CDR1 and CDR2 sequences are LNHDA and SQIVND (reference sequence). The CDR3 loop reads CASSIGGSGYEQYF. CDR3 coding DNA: TGTGCCAGTAGTATAGGGGGGAGCGGCTACGAGCAGTACTTC. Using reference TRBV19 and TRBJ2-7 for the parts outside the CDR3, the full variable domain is DGGITQSPKYLFRKEGQNVTLSCEQNLNHDAMYWYRQDPGQGLRLIYYSQIVNDFQKGDIAEGYSVSREKKESFPLTVTSAQKNPTAFYLCASSIGGSGYEQYFGPGTRLTVT.

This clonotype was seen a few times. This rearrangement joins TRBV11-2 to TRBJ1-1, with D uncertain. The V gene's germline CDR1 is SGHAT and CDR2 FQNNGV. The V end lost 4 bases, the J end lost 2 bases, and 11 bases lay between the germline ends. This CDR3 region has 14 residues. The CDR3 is CASSSRHGNTEAFF. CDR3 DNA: TGTGCCAGCAGCTCCCGACACGGCAACACTGAAGCTTTCTTT.

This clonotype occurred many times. CDR3 region: CASERQAQETQYF. The CDR3 nucleotides read TGTGCCAGCGAAAGACAGGCACAAGAGACCCAGTACTTC. This chain joins TRBV7-8 and TRBJ2-5, with D perhaps matching TRBD1 (6 bases). Germline lookup yields CDR1 SGHVS and CDR2 FQNEAQ. The V end was cut by 8 bases, the J end by 2 bases, with 12 bases between. This CDR3 has 13 amino acids.

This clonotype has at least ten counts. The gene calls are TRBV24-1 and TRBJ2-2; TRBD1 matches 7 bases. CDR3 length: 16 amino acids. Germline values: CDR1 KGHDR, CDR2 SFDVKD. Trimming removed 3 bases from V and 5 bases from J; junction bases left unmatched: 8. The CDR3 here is CATSDQGERTTGELFF. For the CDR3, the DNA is TGTGCCACCAGTGATCAGGGGGAACGAACGACCGGGGAGCTGTTTTTT.

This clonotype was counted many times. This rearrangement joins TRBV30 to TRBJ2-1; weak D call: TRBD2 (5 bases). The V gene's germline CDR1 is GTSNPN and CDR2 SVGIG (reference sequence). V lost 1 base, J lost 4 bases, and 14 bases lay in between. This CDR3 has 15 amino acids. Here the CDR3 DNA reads TGTGCCTGGAGTGCGGGAACGGGAATTTACAATGAGCAGTTCTTC. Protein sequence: CAWSAGTGIYNEQFF.

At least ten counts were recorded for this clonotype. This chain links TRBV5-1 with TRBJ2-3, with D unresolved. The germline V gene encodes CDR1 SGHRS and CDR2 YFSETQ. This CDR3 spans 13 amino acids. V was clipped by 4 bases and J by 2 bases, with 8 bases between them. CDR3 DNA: TGCGCCAGCAGCAGCCTCTACACAGATACGCAGTATTTT. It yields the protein CASSSLYTDTQYF.

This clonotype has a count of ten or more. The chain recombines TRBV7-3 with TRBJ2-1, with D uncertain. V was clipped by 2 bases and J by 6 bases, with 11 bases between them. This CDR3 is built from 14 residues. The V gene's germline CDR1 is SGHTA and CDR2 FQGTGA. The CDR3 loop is CASSLDLRSNEQFF. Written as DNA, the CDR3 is TGTGCCAGCAGCTTAGATCTCAGGAGCAATGAGCAGTTCTTC.

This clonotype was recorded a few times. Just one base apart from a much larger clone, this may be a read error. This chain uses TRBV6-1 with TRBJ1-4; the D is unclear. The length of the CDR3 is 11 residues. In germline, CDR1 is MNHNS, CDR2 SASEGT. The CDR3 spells CASSLGGKQLF. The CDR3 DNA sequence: TGTGCCAGCAGCTTGGGAGGGAAGCAGCTTTTT.

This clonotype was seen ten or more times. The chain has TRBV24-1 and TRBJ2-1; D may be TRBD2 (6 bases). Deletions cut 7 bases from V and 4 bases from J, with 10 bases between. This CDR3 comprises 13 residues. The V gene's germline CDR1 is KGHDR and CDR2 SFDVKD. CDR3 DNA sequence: TGTGCCACCAGCGGCGCGGGATACAATGAGCAGTTCTTC. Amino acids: CATSGAGYNEQFF.